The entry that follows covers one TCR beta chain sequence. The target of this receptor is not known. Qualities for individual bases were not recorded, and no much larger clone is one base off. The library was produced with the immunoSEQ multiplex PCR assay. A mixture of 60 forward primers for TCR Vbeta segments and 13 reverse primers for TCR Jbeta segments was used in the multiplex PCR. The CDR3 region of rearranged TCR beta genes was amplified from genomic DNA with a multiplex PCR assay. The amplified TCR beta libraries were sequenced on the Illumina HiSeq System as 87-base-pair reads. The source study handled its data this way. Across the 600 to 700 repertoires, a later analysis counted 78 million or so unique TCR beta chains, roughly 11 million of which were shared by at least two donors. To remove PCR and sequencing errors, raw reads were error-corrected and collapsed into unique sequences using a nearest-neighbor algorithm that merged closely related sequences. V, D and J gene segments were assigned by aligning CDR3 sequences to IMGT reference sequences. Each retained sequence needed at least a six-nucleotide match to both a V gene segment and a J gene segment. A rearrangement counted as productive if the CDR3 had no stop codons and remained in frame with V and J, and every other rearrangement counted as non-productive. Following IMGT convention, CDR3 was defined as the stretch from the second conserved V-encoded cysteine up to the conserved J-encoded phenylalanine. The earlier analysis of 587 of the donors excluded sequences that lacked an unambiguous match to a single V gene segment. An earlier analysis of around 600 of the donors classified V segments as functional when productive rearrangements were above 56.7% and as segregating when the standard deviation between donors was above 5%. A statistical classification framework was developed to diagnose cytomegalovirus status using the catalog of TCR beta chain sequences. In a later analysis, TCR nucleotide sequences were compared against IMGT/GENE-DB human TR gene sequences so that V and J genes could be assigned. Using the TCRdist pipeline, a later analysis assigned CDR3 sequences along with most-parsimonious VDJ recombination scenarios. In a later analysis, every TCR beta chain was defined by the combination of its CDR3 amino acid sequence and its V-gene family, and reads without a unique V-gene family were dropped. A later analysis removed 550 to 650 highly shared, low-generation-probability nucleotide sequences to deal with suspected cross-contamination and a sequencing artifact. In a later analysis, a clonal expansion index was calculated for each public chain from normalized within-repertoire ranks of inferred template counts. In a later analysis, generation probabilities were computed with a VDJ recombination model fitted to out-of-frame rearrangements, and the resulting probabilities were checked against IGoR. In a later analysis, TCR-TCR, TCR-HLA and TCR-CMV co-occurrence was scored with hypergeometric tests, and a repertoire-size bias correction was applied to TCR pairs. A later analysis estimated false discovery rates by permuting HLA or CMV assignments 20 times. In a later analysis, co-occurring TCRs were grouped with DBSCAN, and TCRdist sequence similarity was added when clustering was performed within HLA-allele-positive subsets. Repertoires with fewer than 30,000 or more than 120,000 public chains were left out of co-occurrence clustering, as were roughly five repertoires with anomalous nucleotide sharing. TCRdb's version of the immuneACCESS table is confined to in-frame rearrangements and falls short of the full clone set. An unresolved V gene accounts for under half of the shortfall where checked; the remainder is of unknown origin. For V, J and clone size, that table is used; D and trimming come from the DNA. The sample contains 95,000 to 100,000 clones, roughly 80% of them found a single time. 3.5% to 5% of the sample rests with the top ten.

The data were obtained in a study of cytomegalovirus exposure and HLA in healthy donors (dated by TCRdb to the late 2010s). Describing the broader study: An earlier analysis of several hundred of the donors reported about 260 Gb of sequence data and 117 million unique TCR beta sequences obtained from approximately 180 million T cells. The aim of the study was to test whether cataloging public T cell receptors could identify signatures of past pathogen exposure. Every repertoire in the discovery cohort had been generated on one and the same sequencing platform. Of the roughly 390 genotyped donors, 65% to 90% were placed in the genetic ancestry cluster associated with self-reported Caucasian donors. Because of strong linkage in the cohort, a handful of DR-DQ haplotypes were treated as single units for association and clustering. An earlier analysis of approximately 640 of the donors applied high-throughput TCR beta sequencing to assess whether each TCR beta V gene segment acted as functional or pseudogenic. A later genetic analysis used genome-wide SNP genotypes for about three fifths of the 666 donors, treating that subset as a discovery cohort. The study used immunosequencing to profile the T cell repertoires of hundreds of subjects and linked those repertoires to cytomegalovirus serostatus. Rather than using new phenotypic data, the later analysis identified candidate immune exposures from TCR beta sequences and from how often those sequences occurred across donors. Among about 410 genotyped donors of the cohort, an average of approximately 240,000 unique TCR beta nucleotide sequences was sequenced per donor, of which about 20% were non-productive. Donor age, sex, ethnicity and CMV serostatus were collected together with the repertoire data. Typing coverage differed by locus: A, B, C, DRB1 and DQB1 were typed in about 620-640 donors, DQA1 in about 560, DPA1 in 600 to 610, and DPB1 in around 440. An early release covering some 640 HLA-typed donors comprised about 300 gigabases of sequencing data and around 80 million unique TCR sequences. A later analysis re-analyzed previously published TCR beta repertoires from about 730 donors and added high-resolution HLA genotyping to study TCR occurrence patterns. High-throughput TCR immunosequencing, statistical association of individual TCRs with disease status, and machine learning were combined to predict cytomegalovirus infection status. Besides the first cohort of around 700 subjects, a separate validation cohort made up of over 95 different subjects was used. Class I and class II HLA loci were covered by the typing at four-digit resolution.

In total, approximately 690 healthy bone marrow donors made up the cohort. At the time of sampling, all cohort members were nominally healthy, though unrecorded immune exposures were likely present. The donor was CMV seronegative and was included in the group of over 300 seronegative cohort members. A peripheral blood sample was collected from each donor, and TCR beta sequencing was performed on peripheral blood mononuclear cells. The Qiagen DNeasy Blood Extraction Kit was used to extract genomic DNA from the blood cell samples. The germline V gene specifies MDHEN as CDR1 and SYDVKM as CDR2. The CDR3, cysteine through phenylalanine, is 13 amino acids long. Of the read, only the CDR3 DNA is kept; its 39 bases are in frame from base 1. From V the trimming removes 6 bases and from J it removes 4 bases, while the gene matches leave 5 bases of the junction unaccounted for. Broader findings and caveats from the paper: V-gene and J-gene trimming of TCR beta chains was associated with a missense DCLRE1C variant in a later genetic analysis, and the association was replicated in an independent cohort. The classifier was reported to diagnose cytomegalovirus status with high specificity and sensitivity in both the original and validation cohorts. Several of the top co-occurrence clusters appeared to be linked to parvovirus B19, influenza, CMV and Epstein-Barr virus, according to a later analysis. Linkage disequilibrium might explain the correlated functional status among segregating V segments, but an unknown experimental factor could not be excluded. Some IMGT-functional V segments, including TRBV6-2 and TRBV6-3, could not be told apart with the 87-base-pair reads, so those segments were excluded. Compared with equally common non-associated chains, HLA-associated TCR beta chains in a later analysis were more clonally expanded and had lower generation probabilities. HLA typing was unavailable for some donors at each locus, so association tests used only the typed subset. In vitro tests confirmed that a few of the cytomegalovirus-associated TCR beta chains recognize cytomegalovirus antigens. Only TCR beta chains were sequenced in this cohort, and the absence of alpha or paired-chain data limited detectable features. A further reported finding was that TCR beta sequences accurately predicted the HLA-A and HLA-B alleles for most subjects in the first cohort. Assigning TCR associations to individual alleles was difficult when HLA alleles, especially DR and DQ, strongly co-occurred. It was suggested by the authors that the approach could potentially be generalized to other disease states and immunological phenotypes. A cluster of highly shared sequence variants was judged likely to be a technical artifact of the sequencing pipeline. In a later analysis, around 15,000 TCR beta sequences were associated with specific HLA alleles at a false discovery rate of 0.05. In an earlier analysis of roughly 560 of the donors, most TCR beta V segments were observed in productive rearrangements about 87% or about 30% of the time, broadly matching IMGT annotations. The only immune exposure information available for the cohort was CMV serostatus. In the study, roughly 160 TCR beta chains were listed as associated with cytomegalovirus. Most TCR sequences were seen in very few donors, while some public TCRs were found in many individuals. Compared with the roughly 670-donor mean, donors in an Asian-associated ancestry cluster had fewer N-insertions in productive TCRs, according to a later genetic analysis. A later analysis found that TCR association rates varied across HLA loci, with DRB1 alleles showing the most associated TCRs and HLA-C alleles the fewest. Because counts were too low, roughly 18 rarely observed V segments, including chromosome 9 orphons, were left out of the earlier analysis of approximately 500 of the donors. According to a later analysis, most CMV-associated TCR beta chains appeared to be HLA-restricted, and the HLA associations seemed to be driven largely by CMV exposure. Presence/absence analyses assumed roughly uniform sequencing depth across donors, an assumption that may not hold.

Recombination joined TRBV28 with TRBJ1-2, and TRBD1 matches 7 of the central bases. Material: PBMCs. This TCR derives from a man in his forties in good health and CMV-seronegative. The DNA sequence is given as TGTGCCAGCAGACCCGGGGACAGCTATGGCTACACCTTC. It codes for CASRPGDSYGYTF.